The next 5 T cell receptor beta chains were all read from a single sample in a study of blood T cell repertoires in COVID-19. TCRdb's table, derived via immunoSEQ multiplex PCR, lists solely in-frame clones and lacks some. The sample lists about 250,000 clones; approximately 78% were seen once. The specimen was PBMCs or T cells enriched from blood (not recorded which). These receptors originate from a man aged 40-49 years who had been exposed to COVID-19.

This clone was observed once. This chain connects TRBV9 to TRBJ2-2; the match to TRBD1 covers 7 bases. The trim removed 4 bases at V and 5 bases at J, leaving 14 bases unmatched. Germline lookup yields CDR1 SGDLS and CDR2 YYNGEE. The CDR3 runs to 17 residues. The CDR3 loop is CASSPQTPTGRTGELFF. CDR3 sequence (DNA): TGTGCCAGCAGCCCCCAAACTCCGACAGGGCGGACCGGGGAGCTGTTTTTT.

This clone was counted only a few times. The chain couples TRBV21-1 to TRBJ2-1; the DNA was not used to check the table's D call, TRBD2. TRBV21-1 is classified as a pseudogene. The CDR3 has 17 amino acids. DNA for the CDR3: TGTGCCAGCAGCAAAAACACACTAGCGGAATTCCGCAATGAGCAGTTCTTC. Amino acids: CASSKNTLAEFRNEQFF.

This CDR3 is CASSQDGGVGKLFF. The CDR3 DNA follows: TGTGCCAGCAGCCAAGACGGGGGGGTTGGAAAACTGTTTTTT. V is TRBV3-1 (or the pseudogene TRBV3-2) and J is TRBJ1-4, with D perhaps matching TRBD1 (5 bases). The CDR3 runs 14 residues. The germline V gene encodes CDR1 LGHDT and CDR2 YNNKEL (reference sequence). The germline V and J ends were trimmed by 0 bases and 10 bases, with 12 bases remaining between them.

This clone was seen a single time. The gene calls are TRBV12-5 and TRBJ1-5, with D maybe TRBD1 (6 bases). The germline V gene has CDR1 LGHNT and CDR2 FRNRAP. The CDR3 consists of 17 residues. V was pared by 7 bases and J by 0 bases, with 19 bases between. The DNA of the CDR3 is TGTGCTAGTGAACGGGACACCGTCACTTATAGCAATCAGCCCCAGCATTTT. Residues: CASERDTVTYSNQPQHF.

The chain combines TRBV30 with TRBJ2-2; TRBD2 is a possible D gene (6 bases). With 8 bases removed from V and 4 bases from J, the gap between germline ends came to 17 bases. The CDR3 spans 14 residues. Per the germline V gene, CDR1 is GTSNPN and CDR2 is SVGIG (reference sequence). This CDR3 is CARVGRSGTGELFF. The CDR3, as DNA: TGTGCCCGTGTCGGGAGAAGCGGCACCGGGGAGCTGTTTTTT.